The 12 T cell receptor beta chains given below trace back to one sample, sequenced in a study of T cells in Graves' hyperthyroidism and ophthalmopathy. Amplified TCR beta CDR3 regions derived from RNA transcripts. The study used the HTBI primer set for a first-round RT-PCR of the TCR CDR3. TCRdb processed the multiplex PCR reads anew with MiXCR; each CDR3 protein has one entry. The sample yields hundreds of thousands of distinct CDR3 sequences, about 15% seen once. Material: blood. All receptors come from a woman under 30 with Graves' hyperthyroidism.

This clonotype was seen at least ten times. The CDR3 loop is CASSLRRETNTQYF. The CDR3, as DNA: TGTGCCAGCAGTTTACGGCGGGAGACGAATACGCAGTATTTT. The rearrangement links TRBV27 to TRBJ2-3, with TRBD2 matching 7 bases. V shed 2 bases and J 7 bases; nucleotides not matched to a gene: 6. CDR1 is MNHEY and CDR2 is SMNVEV in the germline V gene (reference sequence). The CDR3 sequence is 14 residues long.

The table lists this clonotype with a few counts. The chain is built from TRBV6-2 or TRBV6-3 and TRBJ2-3, with D possibly TRBD1 on 6 matching bases. CDR1 MNHEY and CDR2 SVGEGT come from the germline V gene. There are 11 residues in the CDR3. Trimming cost V 7 bases and J 5 bases, with 7 bases left between them. The CDR3: CASIRGDTQYF. CDR3 coding DNA: TGTGCCAGCATCAGGGGAGATACGCAGTATTTT.

The chain employs TRBV3-1 and TRBJ2-7, with D possibly matching TRBD2 (6 bases). In germline, CDR1 is LGHDT, CDR2 YNNKEL (reference sequence). This CDR3 has 18 residues. Between the trimmed V and J ends, which lost 4 bases and 0 bases, there was a span of 22 bases. CDR3 bases: TGTGCCAGCAGCCTTAATCCCTCCCCGGGCGGGGCCTCCTACGAGCAGTACTTC. Amino acid sequence: CASSLNPSPGGASYEQYF.

This clonotype was detected a few times. This rearrangement joins TRBV14 to TRBJ1-6, with D unresolved. The CDR3 is 16 residues long. With 1 base removed from V and 9 bases from J, the gap between germline ends came to 16 bases. The germline gives CDR1 SGHDN, CDR2 FVKESK. The CDR3 here is CASSQGKAGRGSPLHF. CDR3 coding DNA: TGTGCCAGCAGCCAAGGCAAGGCCGGCCGGGGTTCACCCCTCCACTTT.

This clonotype was seen at least ten times. The V call is TRBV9, the J call TRBJ1-2; possibly TRBD1 for D (6 bases). The CDR3 sequence is 15 residues long. Germline-derived CDR1 and CDR2 are SGDLS and YYNGEE. With 7 bases removed from V and 0 bases from J, the gap between germline ends came to 16 bases. The CDR3: CASSTGTPANYGYTF. As DNA, the CDR3 is TGTGCCAGCTCAACCGGGACACCCGCTAACTATGGCTACACCTTC.

The gene calls are TRBV6-5 and TRBJ2-1; 7 nucleotides align to TRBD2. This CDR3 contains 15 residues. Germline V gene lookup returns CDR1 MNHEY and CDR2 SVGAGI. With 2 bases clipped from V and 8 bases from J, the junction kept 9 bases outside the gene matches. CDR3 bases: TGTGCCAGCAGTTACCCAAGGGGCGGGAGCTATGAGCAGTTCTTC. As protein: CASSYPRGGSYEQFF.

The chain joins TRBV19 to TRBJ2-1, with D possibly matching TRBD2 (6 bases). Trimming left V 2 bases short and J 6 bases short, with 17 bases between. CDR3 size: 16 residues. Germline V gene sequence: CDR1 LNHDA, CDR2 SQIVND (reference sequence). The CDR3 protein is CASSIRAEGIPNEQFF. CDR3 DNA sequence: TGTGCCAGTAGTATACGGGCGGAGGGGATCCCCAATGAGCAGTTCTTC.

The rearrangement joins TRBV12-3 or TRBV12-4 to TRBJ2-1; 10 nucleotides align to TRBD2. V trimming: 3 bases; J trimming: 5 bases; junction bases outside the gene matches: 4. The CDR3 covers 15 residues. The CDR3: CASSLASGGHNEQFF. The CDR3 DNA reads TGTGCCAGCAGTTTGGCTAGCGGGGGCCACAATGAGCAGTTCTTC.

This clonotype was detected ten times or more. This chain connects TRBV6-6 to TRBJ2-3; D perhaps matches TRBD2 (6 bases). V was shortened by 0 bases and J by 4 bases, with 14 bases between the two germline ends. The CDR3 length is 16 residues. The V gene's germline CDR1 is MNHNY and CDR2 SVGAGI (reference sequence). CDR3 sequence reads: CASSYSILGGADTQYF. The CDR3 DNA reads TGTGCCAGCAGTTACTCGATTCTTGGAGGGGCAGATACGCAGTATTTT.

This clonotype was counted ten times or more. The chain has TRBV7-9 and TRBJ2-1; D may be TRBD2 (5 bases). Looked up from germline, CDR1 is SEHNR and CDR2 is FQNEAQ (reference sequence). V lost 2 bases and J lost 3, with 5 bases in between. The CDR3 is 13 amino acids. CDR3 DNA: TGTGCCAGCAGCTTAAGCGGCTACAATGAGCAGTTCTTC. The encoded protein is CASSLSGYNEQFF.

This clonotype has at least ten counts. J is TRBJ2-1 and V is TRBV6-1; D is possibly TRBD1 or TRBD2 (5 bases each). Germline CDR1 and CDR2: MNHNS and SASEGT. The CDR3 is 15 residues long. V gave up 6 bases and J gave up 7 bases, with 19 bases separating them. CDR3 sequence (DNA): TGTGCCAGCAGATACAATGAGGGGAGAATTAATGAGCAGTTCTTC. It translates to CASRYNEGRINEQFF.

This clonotype was recorded many times. The V and J genes are TRBV7-9 and TRBJ1-4; 7 bases fit TRBD1. Germline values: CDR1 SEHNR, CDR2 FQNEAQ (reference sequence). CDR3 length: 16 residues. Trimming removed 4 bases from V and 4 bases from J; junction bases left unmatched: 9. The DNA for the CDR3 is TGTGCCAGCAGCTCGCCCTCGGACAGGTTTAATGAAAAACTGTTTTTT. Protein sequence: CASSSPSDRFNEKLFF.